This TCR beta chain was recorded in a study of T cell clonotyping in hematopoietic cell transplantation. A word on this clone: Its antigen remains unknown.

General study points: Few recipient clonotypes overlapped donors; over 95% were de novo at given depth. Graft donor and pretransplant recipient Inverse Simpson Index values predicted broader posttransplant TCR diversity.

Looked up from germline, CDR1 is SGHTA and CDR2 is FQGNSA. The CDR3 is made up of 19 amino acids. V lost 5 bases and J lost 0, with 23 bases in between. The data were produced by immunoSEQ multiplex PCR, yet TCRdb's version contains in-frame clones alone and is incomplete. The sample lists approximately 20,000 clones; 65% to 85% were seen once. This TCR derives from a man aged 55-75 years in good health. Some clones in this sample may be carry-over from other donors' samples. The rearrangement joins TRBV7-2 to TRBJ1-5, with D perhaps TRBD1 (6 bases). The sample comprised peripheral blood mononuclear cells. For the CDR3, the DNA is TGTGCCAGCAGCCCAACAGGGATCCTTAAAATTGGTAGCAATCAGCCCCAGCATTTT. Protein: CASSPTGILKIGSNQPQHF.